Listed below are T cell receptor beta chains from one sample, sequenced in a study of T cells in Graves' hyperthyroidism and ophthalmopathy. TCRdb reanalysed the multiplex PCR reads using MiXCR and keeps one entry per CDR3 protein. The sample shows fewer than 550,000 distinct CDR3 sequences, about 15% of them seen only once. Sequenced material: blood. These receptors came from a woman between 18 and 29 years old with Graves' hyperthyroidism. Both conserved end residues are part of each CDR3. A D gene is named only where the DNA matches it firmly. Not all rows give a size; the values are once, few, many and, for expanded clones, a class.

J gene: TRBJ1-5; V gene: TRBV2; clone size: many; D gene: -; CDR3 protein: CASSGQSSNQPQHF; CDR3 DNA: TGTGCCAGCAGTGGACAGAGTAGCAATCAGCCCCAGCATTTT
J gene: TRBJ1-2; V gene: TRBV12-3/TRBV12-4; clone size: many; D gene: -; CDR3 protein: CASIELRGMSYGYTF; CDR3 DNA: TGTGCCAGCATCGAGCTTCGAGGGATGAGCTATGGCTACACCTTC
J gene: TRBJ2-1; V gene: TRBV20-1; clone size: many; D gene: TRBD2; CDR3 protein: CSAREDRTSGSSYNEQFF; CDR3 DNA: TGCAGTGCTAGAGAGGATAGGACTAGCGGGAGCTCCTACAATGAGCAGTTCTTC
J gene: TRBJ1-1; V gene: TRBV13; clone size: -; D gene: TRBD1; CDR3 protein: CASSSGTAKIIMNTEAFF; CDR3 DNA: TGTGCCAGCAGCTCCGGGACAGCGAAGATTATCATGAACACTGAAGCTTTCTTT
J gene: TRBJ2-7; V gene: TRBV7-2; clone size: -; D gene: TRBD2; CDR3 protein: CASSLDWAGGPSHEQYF; CDR3 DNA: TGTGCCAGCAGCTTAGATTGGGCGGGAGGGCCTTCCCACGAGCAGTACTTC
J gene: TRBJ2-1; V gene: TRBV29-1; clone size: many; D gene: TRBD2; CDR3 protein: CSVRGLAEKSSYNEQFF; CDR3 DNA: TGCAGCGTCCGTGGACTAGCGGAAAAGAGCTCCTACAATGAGCAGTTCTTC
J gene: TRBJ1-1; V gene: TRBV19; clone size: few; D gene: -; CDR3 protein: CASSQSNTEAFF; CDR3 DNA: TGTGCCAGTAGCCAATCGAACACTGAAGCTTTCTTT
J gene: TRBJ2-2; V gene: TRBV24-1; clone size: -; D gene: TRBD1; CDR3 protein: CATSVRQGPGELFF; CDR3 DNA: TGTGCCACCAGTGTACGACAGGGCCCCGGGGAGCTGTTTTTT
J gene: TRBJ1-1; V gene: TRBV18; clone size: many; D gene: -; CDR3 protein: CASSRVNSRLNTEAFF; CDR3 DNA: TGTGCCAGCTCACGTGTTAACAGCCGGTTGAACACTGAAGCTTTCTTT
J gene: TRBJ2-1; V gene: TRBV20-1; clone size: many; D gene: TRBD2; CDR3 protein: CSAWTSGSYNEQFF; CDR3 DNA: TGCAGTGCTTGGACTAGCGGGAGTTACAATGAGCAGTTCTTC
J gene: TRBJ1-4; V gene: TRBV10-3; clone size: -; D gene: -; CDR3 protein: CAISGAAENEMFF; CDR3 DNA: TGTGCCATCAGTGGGGCGGCCGAAAATGAAATGTTTTTT
J gene: TRBJ1-5; V gene: TRBV6-9; clone size: -; D gene: TRBD1; CDR3 protein: CASSYPGTGAQPQHF; CDR3 DNA: TGTGCCAGCAGTTACCCCGGGACAGGAGCTCAGCCCCAGCATTTT
J gene: TRBJ1-3; V gene: TRBV15; clone size: -; D gene: -; CDR3 protein: CATSRDPAVSGNTIYF; CDR3 DNA: TGTGCCACCAGCAGAGATCCGGCAGTGTCTGGAAACACCATATATTTT
J gene: TRBJ1-6; V gene: TRBV20-1; clone size: -; D gene: -; CDR3 protein: CSARPTASSYNSPLHF; CDR3 DNA: TGCAGTGCTAGACCGACGGCGAGCTCCTATAATTCACCCCTCCACTTT
J gene: TRBJ1-5; V gene: TRBV6-2/TRBV6-3; clone size: -; D gene: -; CDR3 protein: CASRPVGVGGNQPQHF; CDR3 DNA: TGTGCCAGCAGACCCGTTGGCGTGGGAGGCAATCAGCCCCAGCATTTT
J gene: TRBJ2-5; V gene: TRBV7-9; clone size: -; D gene: -; CDR3 protein: CASSSEGTQYF; CDR3 DNA: TGTGCCAGCAGCTCTGAGGGAACCCAGTACTTC
J gene: TRBJ2-7; V gene: TRBV2; clone size: many; D gene: TRBD1; CDR3 protein: CASTWDSSYEQYF; CDR3 DNA: TGTGCCAGCACCTGGGACAGCTCCTACGAGCAGTACTTC
J gene: TRBJ2-5; V gene: TRBV9; clone size: few; D gene: TRBD1; CDR3 protein: CASSPGDSLQETQYF; CDR3 DNA: TGTGCCAGCAGCCCCGGGGACAGTTTACAAGAGACCCAGTACTTC
J gene: TRBJ1-4; V gene: TRBV2; clone size: many; D gene: -; CDR3 protein: CASCHWRSSEKLFF; CDR3 DNA: TGTGCCAGCTGCCATTGGAGATCGTCTGAAAAACTGTTTTTT
J gene: TRBJ2-2; V gene: TRBV12-3/TRBV12-4; clone size: many; D gene: -; CDR3 protein: CASRRTANTGELFF; CDR3 DNA: TGTGCCAGCCGTAGGACAGCTAACACCGGGGAGCTGTTTTTT
J gene: TRBJ2-5; V gene: TRBV7-2; clone size: many; D gene: -; CDR3 protein: CASSLAARGGTQETQYF; CDR3 DNA: TGTGCCAGCAGCTTAGCAGCCAGGGGAGGGACTCAAGAGACCCAGTACTTC
J gene: TRBJ2-1; V gene: TRBV7-3; clone size: -; D gene: TRBD1; CDR3 protein: CASSDRDRAYNEQFF; CDR3 DNA: TGTGCCAGCAGCGACCGGGACAGGGCCTACAATGAGCAGTTCTTC
J gene: TRBJ1-1; V gene: TRBV7-2; clone size: -; D gene: -; CDR3 protein: CASSLVFGTEAFF; CDR3 DNA: TGTGCCAGCAGCTTAGTATTCGGCACTGAAGCTTTCTTT
J gene: TRBJ2-3; V gene: TRBV20-1; clone size: few; D gene: -; CDR3 protein: CSAGDNTQYF; CDR3 DNA: TGCAGTGCTGGGGACAATACGCAGTATTTT
J gene: TRBJ2-1; V gene: TRBV7-3; clone size: many; D gene: TRBD2; CDR3 protein: CASSPRVAGRDEQFF; CDR3 DNA: TGTGCCAGCAGCCCGCGGGTAGCGGGAAGGGATGAGCAGTTCTTC
J gene: TRBJ1-1; V gene: TRBV20-1; clone size: many; D gene: -; CDR3 protein: CSARGKNTEAFF; CDR3 DNA: TGCAGTGCTAGAGGGAAGAACACTGAAGCTTTCTTT
J gene: TRBJ2-3; V gene: TRBV19; clone size: few; D gene: TRBD2; CDR3 protein: CASSLSGRMDTQYF; CDR3 DNA: TGTGCCAGTAGTCTTAGCGGGAGGATGGATACGCAGTATTTT
J gene: TRBJ1-3; V gene: TRBV6-2/TRBV6-3; clone size: -; D gene: -; CDR3 protein: CASSPKGRVGNTIYF; CDR3 DNA: TGTGCCAGCAGCCCTAAGGGGAGGGTTGGAAACACCATATATTTT
J gene: TRBJ2-7; V gene: TRBV10-3; clone size: many; D gene: -; CDR3 protein: CAISDRAESYEQYF; CDR3 DNA: TGTGCCATCAGTGACAGGGCCGAAAGCTACGAGCAGTACTTC
J gene: TRBJ2-1; V gene: TRBV6-1; clone size: few; D gene: -; CDR3 protein: CASSKTRPKGEYNEQFF; CDR3 DNA: TGTGCCAGCAGCAAGACCCGACCGAAAGGGGAATACAATGAGCAGTTCTTC
J gene: TRBJ1-2; V gene: TRBV20-1; clone size: many; D gene: TRBD1; CDR3 protein: CSARDQGGYGYTF; CDR3 DNA: TGCAGTGCTAGAGATCAGGGGGGGTATGGCTACACCTTC
J gene: TRBJ2-1; V gene: TRBV10-1; clone size: -; D gene: -; CDR3 protein: CASSARSSGEQFF; CDR3 DNA: TGCGCCAGCAGTGCCAGGTCTTCCGGGGAGCAGTTCTTC
J gene: TRBJ1-1; V gene: TRBV28; clone size: many; D gene: -; CDR3 protein: CASSLRAGEAFF; CDR3 DNA: TGTGCCAGCAGTTTACGGGCGGGTGAAGCTTTCTTT
J gene: TRBJ1-4; V gene: TRBV27; clone size: few; D gene: -; CDR3 protein: CASSMVAGREKLFF; CDR3 DNA: TGTGCCAGCAGTATGGTTGCCGGGCGGGAAAAACTGTTTTTT
J gene: TRBJ1-5; V gene: TRBV4-1; clone size: few; D gene: -; CDR3 protein: CASSLQGSDQPQHF; CDR3 DNA: TGCGCCAGCAGTCTTCAGGGTTCTGATCAGCCCCAGCATTTT
J gene: TRBJ2-1; V gene: TRBV7-2; clone size: many; D gene: TRBD2; CDR3 protein: CASSLTSRTSNEQFF; CDR3 DNA: TGTGCCAGCAGCTTAACGTCGAGGACTAGCAATGAGCAGTTCTTC
J gene: TRBJ1-2; V gene: TRBV28; clone size: many; D gene: TRBD1; CDR3 protein: CASSRTGGRGYTF; CDR3 DNA: TGTGCCAGCAGTCGCACAGGGGGTCGGGGCTACACCTTC
J gene: TRBJ2-2; V gene: TRBV9; clone size: -; D gene: -; CDR3 protein: CASSARGGFGANTGELFF; CDR3 DNA: TGTGCCAGCAGCGCCAGGGGAGGGTTTGGGGCGAACACCGGGGAGCTGTTTTTT
J gene: TRBJ2-7; V gene: TRBV5-4; clone size: many; D gene: -; CDR3 protein: CASSPSTAPGLNEQYF; CDR3 DNA: TGTGCCAGCAGCCCGTCGACAGCCCCAGGTTTGAACGAGCAGTACTTC
J gene: TRBJ1-3; V gene: TRBV7-6; clone size: few; D gene: TRBD1; CDR3 protein: CASSPAGRGRISGNTIYF; CDR3 DNA: TGTGCCAGCAGCCCGGCGGGCAGGGGGCGAATCTCTGGAAACACCATATATTTT
J gene: TRBJ2-5; V gene: TRBV20-1; clone size: few; D gene: -; CDR3 protein: CSARVSGRYQETQYF; CDR3 DNA: TGCAGTGCTAGAGTGAGCGGGCGGTACCAAGAGACCCAGTACTTC
J gene: TRBJ1-2; V gene: TRBV5-1; clone size: many; D gene: -; CDR3 protein: CASSLDEGSNYGYTF; CDR3 DNA: TGCGCCAGCAGCTTGGATGAGGGGTCTAACTATGGCTACACCTTC
J gene: TRBJ2-3; V gene: TRBV7-3; clone size: many; D gene: TRBD1; CDR3 protein: CASSLTAGGFADTQYF; CDR3 DNA: TGTGCCAGCAGCTTAACCGCAGGGGGCTTCGCAGATACGCAGTATTTT
J gene: TRBJ2-5; V gene: TRBV28; clone size: many; D gene: -; CDR3 protein: CASSLGRGPETQYF; CDR3 DNA: TGTGCCAGCAGTTTAGGTCGGGGTCCCGAGACCCAGTACTTC
J gene: TRBJ2-3; V gene: TRBV28; clone size: few; D gene: -; CDR3 protein: CASSLLAPTSTDTQYF; CDR3 DNA: TGTGCCAGCAGTCTCCTAGCGCCCACTAGCACAGATACGCAGTATTTT
J gene: TRBJ2-2; V gene: TRBV5-1; clone size: -; D gene: -; CDR3 protein: CASSLAVGKGTGELFF; CDR3 DNA: TGCGCCAGCAGCTTGGCCGTAGGAAAGGGGACCGGGGAGCTGTTTTTT
J gene: TRBJ2-1; V gene: TRBV29-1; clone size: few; D gene: TRBD2; CDR3 protein: CSVARLAGENNEQFF; CDR3 DNA: TGCAGCGTTGCGCGGCTAGCGGGGGAGAACAATGAGCAGTTCTTC
J gene: TRBJ1-5; V gene: TRBV2; clone size: many; D gene: TRBD1; CDR3 protein: CASSVGWTGSGQPQHF; CDR3 DNA: TGTGCCAGCAGTGTGGGGTGGACAGGGTCGGGGCAGCCCCAGCATTTT
J gene: TRBJ2-1; V gene: TRBV18; clone size: many; D gene: TRBD1; CDR3 protein: CASSPRDRVVWNEQFF; CDR3 DNA: TGTGCCAGCTCACCACGGGACAGGGTAGTTTGGAATGAGCAGTTCTTC
J gene: TRBJ1-5; V gene: TRBV12-3/TRBV12-4; clone size: many; D gene: -; CDR3 protein: CASSFQGWDQPQHF; CDR3 DNA: TGTGCCAGCAGTTTCCAGGGGTGGGATCAGCCCCAGCATTTT
J gene: TRBJ1-2; V gene: TRBV7-9; clone size: -; D gene: -; CDR3 protein: CASSLREISYGYTF; CDR3 DNA: TGTGCCAGCAGCTTAAGGGAGATTAGCTATGGCTACACCTTC